These 24 T cell receptor beta chains came from one sample sequenced in a study of cytomegalovirus exposure and HLA in healthy donors. PCR used 60 Vbeta primers and 13 Jbeta primers. The method was immunoSEQ multiplex PCR; TCRdb's version includes in-frame clones alone and lacks a portion of them. The table records 110,000 to 150,000 clones, roughly 80% of them present only once. Specimen: PBMCs. All receptors derive from a woman aged 40 to 49 in good health and CMV-seropositive.

V usage is TRBV7-9 and J usage is TRBJ1-2, with D unresolved. Looked up from germline, CDR1 is SEHNR and CDR2 is FQNEAQ (reference sequence). V lost 7 bases and J 4 bases, leaving 10 bases between the germline ends. The CDR3 has 12 residues. This chain's CDR3 is CASTQGSYGYTF. CDR3 coding DNA: TGTGCCAGCACCCAAGGGAGCTATGGCTACACCTTC.

CDR3: CASRGGQGFYGYTF. DNA of the CDR3: TGTGCCAGCAGGGGGGGACAGGGGTTCTATGGCTACACCTTC. V is TRBV28 and J is TRBJ1-2; 10 bases are shared with TRBD1. From germline, CDR1 is MDHEN and CDR2 SYDVKM. V trimming: 6 bases; J trimming: 4 bases; junction bases outside the gene matches: 5. The CDR3 runs to 14 residues.

The table lists this clone with a count of one. This chain's CDR3 is CASSVGLHDEQFF. The CDR3 region has the DNA TGTGCCAGCAGCGTCGGACTCCACGATGAGCAGTTCTTC. The rearrangement joins TRBV11-3 to TRBJ2-1; tentative D call: TRBD2 (5 bases). Per germline, CDR1 SGHNT and CDR2 YENEEA. This CDR3 region has 13 residues. V lost 5 bases to trimming and J lost 8 bases, with 13 bases between them.

The rearrangement uses TRBV7-8 and TRBJ2-5; 9 nucleotides agree with TRBD2. V trimming: 0 bases; J trimming: 4 bases; junction bases outside the gene matches: 6. CDR1 and CDR2 (germline): SGHVS, FQNEAQ. This CDR3 region has 16 residues. The DNA for the CDR3 is TGTGCCAGCAGCTTAGCGGTAGCGGGAGTGGGAGAGACCCAGTACTTC. This encodes CASSLAVAGVGETQYF.

This rearrangement joins TRBV7-8 to TRBJ2-7; the match to TRBD2 covers 7 bases. There are 17 residues in the CDR3. CDR1 is SGHVS, CDR2 FQNEAQ, per germline. Losses at the gene ends were 3 bases for V and 0 bases for J; bases not matched to a gene: 11. CDR3 region: CASSLVPGGGTSYEQYF. DNA of the CDR3: TGTGCCAGCAGCTTGGTCCCCGGCGGGGGAACCTCCTACGAGCAGTACTTC.

This rearrangement joins TRBV27 to TRBJ2-7; 7 nucleotides line up with TRBD1. Germline lookup yields CDR1 MNHEY and CDR2 SMNVEV (reference sequence). V lost 5 bases, J lost 2 bases, and 12 bases stayed unmatched. This CDR3 is built from 16 residues. The CDR3 protein is CASSLSGTATAYEQYF. CDR3 DNA: TGTGCCAGCAGTCTTTCCGGGACAGCGACAGCCTACGAGCAGTACTTC.

This chain connects TRBV6-6 to TRBJ2-7, with a weak D call TRBD2 (5 bases). Germline CDR1 MNHNY, CDR2 SVGAGI (reference sequence). The length of the CDR3 is 15 residues. Trimming took 4 bases from V and 5 from J, leaving 18 bases between them. The CDR3 DNA reads TGTGCCAGCAGTTCCCCCGGGAAGGGTAACCACGAGCAGTACTTC. Amino acid sequence: CASSSPGKGNHEQYF.

V gene TRBV6-1 combines with J gene TRBJ1-2, with TRBD1 identical over 7 bases. Trimming took 10 bases from V and 3 from J; bases not matched to a gene: 8. Per the germline V gene, CDR1 is MNHNS and CDR2 is SASEGT. The CDR3 totals 13 residues. For the CDR3, the DNA is TGTGCCACCCAGTGGCAGGGGGACTATGGCTACACCTTC. It specifies CATQWQGDYGYTF.

For this clone: The sample contains more than one DNA sequence encoding this CDR3. The chain carries TRBV18 and TRBJ1-1; D remains unclear. This CDR3 contains 13 residues. V was cut by 2 bases and J by 3 bases, with 7 bases left in between. Germline-derived CDR1 and CDR2 are KGHSH and LQKENI. CDR3 residues: CASSPAGYTEAFF. The CDR3 nucleotides are TGTGCCAGCTCACCAGCGGGATACACTGAAGCTTTCTTT.

This sequence joins TRBV5-1 and TRBJ1-1; D perhaps matches TRBD1 (5 bases). Germline assignment: CDR1 SGHRS and CDR2 YFSETQ. The CDR3 length is 15 residues. V was trimmed by 3 bases and J by 5 bases, leaving 17 bases between them. CDR3 bases: TGCGCCAGCAGCTCTGCGGGGGGAGGATTGACTGAAGCTTTCTTT. Its translation is CASSSAGGGLTEAFF.

The rearrangement links TRBV13 to TRBJ2-7; TRBD2 is a possible D gene (7 bases). Trimming took off 4 bases at V and 1 base at J, with 20 bases between the two ends. The CDR3 consists of 17 residues. Per germline, CDR1 PRHDT and CDR2 FYEKMQ (reference sequence). For the CDR3, the DNA is TGTGCCAGCAGCTCCAATGGGGGGGGCAGGAGTTCCTACGAGCAGTACTTC. This sequence encodes CASSSNGGGRSSYEQYF.

J is TRBJ2-7 and V is TRBV6-1; 7 nucleotides line up with TRBD1. Germline V gives CDR1 MNHNS, CDR2 SASEGT. This CDR3 has 12 residues. The junction had 4 bases not matched to a gene; V was cut back by 6 bases and J by 5 bases. The CDR3 DNA reads TGTGCCAGCAGGGTTGACAGGGACGAGCAGTACTTC. Translation gives CASRVDRDEQYF.

This clone was detected a few times. The rearrangement uses TRBV27 and TRBJ1-1; unclear D gene. The V and J ends lost 1 base and 1 base respectively, with 7 bases between them. The CDR3 sequence is 14 residues long. CDR1 MNHEY and CDR2 SMNVEV come from the germline V gene (reference sequence). The CDR3 DNA is TGTGCCAGCAGTTTATATCCAGAGAACACTGAAGCTTTCTTT. Translation: CASSLYPENTEAFF.

On this clone: The junction departs from germline at one end; a sequencing error may be responsible. The chain has TRBV7-9 and TRBJ2-1; 7 nucleotides line up with TRBD2. Germline V lookup: CDR1 SEHNR, CDR2 FQNEAQ (reference sequence). The CDR3 extends over 15 amino acids. The CDR3 DNA follows: TGTTCCAGCAGCTCAGACTATAGCGGGTACAATGAGCAGTTCTTC. This translates into CSSSSDYSGYNEQFF.

The genes are TRBV7-2 and TRBJ2-2, with D tentatively TRBD1 (6 bases). This CDR3 is 14 amino acids long. CDR1 is SGHTA, CDR2 FQGNSA, per germline. V was trimmed by 2 bases and J by 7 bases, leaving 11 bases between them. The CDR3 protein is CASSLSGVDGELFF. CDR3 sequence (DNA): TGTGCCAGCAGCTTATCAGGGGTAGACGGGGAGCTGTTTTTT.

This chain uses TRBV7-2 with TRBJ2-3; 12 positions match TRBD2. Looked up from germline, CDR1 is SGHTA and CDR2 is FQGNSA. The CDR3 loop spans 16 amino acids. V was clipped by 2 bases and J by 5 bases; unmatched bases: 5. CDR3 amino acids: CASSLQLAGGRDTQYF. The CDR3 DNA reads TGTGCCAGCAGCTTACAACTAGCGGGGGGCCGAGATACGCAGTATTTT.

This rearrangement joins TRBV7-3 to TRBJ2-1, with 7 nucleotides matching TRBD1. The CDR3 has 15 amino acids. The junction had 8 bases not matched to a gene; V was cut back by 4 bases and J by 5 bases. CDR1 and CDR2 from the germline V gene are SGHTA and FQGTGA. The CDR3 DNA follows: TGTGCCAGCAGCTCGTTCGGGACAGAACACAATGAGCAGTTCTTC. It yields the protein CASSSFGTEHNEQFF.

This clone has more than one count but fewer than ten. V usage is TRBV28 and J usage is TRBJ1-1; D is ambiguous. This CDR3 is 14 amino acids long. Germline loops: CDR1 MDHEN, CDR2 SYDVKM. V gave up 8 bases and J gave up 0 bases, with 13 bases separating them. The CDR3 is CASSRLTMNTEAFF. CDR3 DNA sequence: TGTGCCAGCTCCCGTCTAACTATGAACACTGAAGCTTTCTTT.

This clone has just a few counts. The rearrangement links TRBV4-3 to TRBJ1-1; no reliable D call. Germline assignment: CDR1 LGHNA and CDR2 YSLEER. V was clipped by 2 bases and J by 4 bases, with 14 bases between them. The CDR3 contains 15 residues. CDR3 DNA: TGCGCCAGCAGCCAATCCATCGGCAGCGGCACTGAAGCTTTCTTT. This translates into CASSQSIGSGTEAFF.

The genes are TRBV7-9 and TRBJ1-5, with D unresolved. CDR1 and CDR2 from the germline V gene are SEHNR and FQNEAQ (reference sequence). The CDR3 length is 14 residues. Trimming left V 1 base short and J 4 bases short, with 8 bases between. The CDR3 spells CASSLERRNQPQHF. The CDR3 region has the DNA TGTGCCAGCAGCTTAGAGAGGAGAAATCAGCCCCAGCATTTT.

The chain uses TRBV7-8 and TRBJ1-1; 9 bases match TRBD1. The germline gives CDR1 SGHVS, CDR2 FQNEAQ. With V trimmed by 3 bases and J by 2 bases, 1 base remained unmatched. This CDR3 comprises 14 residues. This CDR3 reads CASSLGQGNTEAFF. The CDR3 nucleotides are TGTGCCAGCAGCTTGGGACAGGGCAACACTGAAGCTTTCTTT.

The V call is TRBV29-1, the J call TRBJ1-2, with D perhaps matching TRBD1 (5 bases). Germline V gene sequence: CDR1 SQVTM, CDR2 ANQGSEA. The V end lost 8 bases, the J end lost 0 bases, and 16 bases lay between the germline ends. The CDR3 is made up of 14 amino acids. Written as DNA, the CDR3 is TGCAGCCTCTCGGGGGACGAAGCTAACTATGGCTACACCTTC. It is translated as CSLSGDEANYGYTF.

The genes are TRBV4-1 and TRBJ2-2, with D uncertain. The CDR3 loop spans 16 amino acids. CDR1 and CDR2 from the germline V gene are MGHRA and YSYEKL. V lost 2 bases to trimming and J lost 0 bases, with 10 bases between them. CDR3 DNA: TGCGCCAGCAGCCAAAATACCGGGTCGAACACCGGGGAGCTGTTTTTT. This sequence encodes CASSQNTGSNTGELFF.

The chain carries TRBV19 and TRBJ1-1; weak D call: TRBD1 (6 bases). Between the trimmed V and J ends, which lost 8 bases and 4 bases, there was a span of 8 bases. Germline V gene data show CDR1 as LNHDA and CDR2 as SQIVND (reference sequence). This CDR3 spans 11 amino acids. The CDR3 nucleotides are TGTGCCAGTCAGGGGAGCACTGAAGCTTTCTTT. Its protein product is CASQGSTEAFF. Variable domain in full (rest from reference TRBV19 and TRBJ1-1): DGGITQSPKYLFRKEGQNVTLSCEQNLNHDAMYWYRQDPGQGLRLIYYSQIVNDFQKGDIAEGYSVSREKKESFPLTVTSAQKNPTAFYLCASQGSTEAFFGQGTRLTVV.